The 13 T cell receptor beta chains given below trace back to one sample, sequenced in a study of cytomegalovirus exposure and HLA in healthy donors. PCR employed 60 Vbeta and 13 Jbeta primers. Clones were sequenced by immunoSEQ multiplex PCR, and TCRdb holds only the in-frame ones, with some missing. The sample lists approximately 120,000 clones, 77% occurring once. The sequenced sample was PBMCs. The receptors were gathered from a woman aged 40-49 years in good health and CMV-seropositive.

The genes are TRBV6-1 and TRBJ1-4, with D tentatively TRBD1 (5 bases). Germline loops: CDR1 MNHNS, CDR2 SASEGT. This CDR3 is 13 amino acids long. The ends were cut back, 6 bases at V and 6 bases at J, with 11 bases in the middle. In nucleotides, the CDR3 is TGTGCCAGCAGGGGGACGGGAGATGAAAAACTGTTTTTT. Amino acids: CASRGTGDEKLFF.

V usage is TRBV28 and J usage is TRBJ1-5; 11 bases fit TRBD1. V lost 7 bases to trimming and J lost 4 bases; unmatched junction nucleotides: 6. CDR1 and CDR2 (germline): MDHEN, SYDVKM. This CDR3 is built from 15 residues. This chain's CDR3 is CASNGQGAGNQPQHF. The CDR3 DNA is TGTGCCAGCAACGGACAGGGGGCAGGGAATCAGCCCCAGCATTTT. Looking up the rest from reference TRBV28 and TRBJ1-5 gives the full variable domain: DVKVTQSSRYLVKRTGEKVFLECVQDMDHENMFWYRQDPGLGLRLIYFSYDVKMKEKGDIPEGYSVSREKKERFSLILESASTNQTSMYLCASNGQGAGNQPQHFGDGTRLSIL.

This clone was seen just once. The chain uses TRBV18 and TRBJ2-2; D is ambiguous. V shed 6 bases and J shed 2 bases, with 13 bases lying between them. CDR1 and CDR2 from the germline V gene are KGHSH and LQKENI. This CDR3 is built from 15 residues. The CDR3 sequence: CASSLKSTNTGELFF. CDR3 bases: TGTGCCAGCTCCCTAAAGAGTACTAACACCGGGGAGCTGTTTTTT.

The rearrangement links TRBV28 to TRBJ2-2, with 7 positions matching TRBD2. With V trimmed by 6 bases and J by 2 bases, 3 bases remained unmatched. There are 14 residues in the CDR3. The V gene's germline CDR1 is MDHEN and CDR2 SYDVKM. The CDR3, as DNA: TGTGCCAGCAGGGGAGGGAGTAACACCGGGGAGCTGTTTTTT. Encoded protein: CASRGGSNTGELFF.

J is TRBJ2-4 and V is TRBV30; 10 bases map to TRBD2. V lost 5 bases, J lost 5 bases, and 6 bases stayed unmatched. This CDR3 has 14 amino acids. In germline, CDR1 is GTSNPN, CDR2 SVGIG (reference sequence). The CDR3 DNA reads TGTGCCTGGGGAACTGGACTAGCGGAAAACATTCAGTACTTC. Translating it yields CAWGTGLAENIQYF.

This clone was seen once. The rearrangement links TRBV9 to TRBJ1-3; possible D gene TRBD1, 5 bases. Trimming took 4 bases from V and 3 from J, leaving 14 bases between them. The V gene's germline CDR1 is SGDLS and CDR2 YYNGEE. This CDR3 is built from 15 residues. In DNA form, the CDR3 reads TGTGCCAGCAGCCCTCAAGGGGAAGGTGGAAACACCATATATTTT. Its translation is CASSPQGEGGNTIYF.

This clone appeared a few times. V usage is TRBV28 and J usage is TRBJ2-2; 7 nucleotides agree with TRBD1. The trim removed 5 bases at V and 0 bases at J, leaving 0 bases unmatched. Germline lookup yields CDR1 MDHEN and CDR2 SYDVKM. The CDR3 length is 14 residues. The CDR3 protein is CASSGTANTGELFF. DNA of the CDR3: TGTGCCAGCAGTGGGACAGCGAACACCGGGGAGCTGTTTTTT.

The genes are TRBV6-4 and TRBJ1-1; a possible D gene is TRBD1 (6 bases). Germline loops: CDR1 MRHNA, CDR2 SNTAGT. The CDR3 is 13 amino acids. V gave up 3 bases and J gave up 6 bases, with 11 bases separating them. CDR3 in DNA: TGTGCCAGCAGTGAGGCGGCAGGGGCTGAAGCTTTCTTT. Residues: CASSEAAGAEAFF.

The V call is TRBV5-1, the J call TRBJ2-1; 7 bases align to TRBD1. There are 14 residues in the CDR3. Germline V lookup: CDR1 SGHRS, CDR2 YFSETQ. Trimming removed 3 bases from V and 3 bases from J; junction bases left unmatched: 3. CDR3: CASSSRQGYNEQFF. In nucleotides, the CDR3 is TGCGCCAGCAGCTCCAGACAGGGCTACAATGAGCAGTTCTTC.

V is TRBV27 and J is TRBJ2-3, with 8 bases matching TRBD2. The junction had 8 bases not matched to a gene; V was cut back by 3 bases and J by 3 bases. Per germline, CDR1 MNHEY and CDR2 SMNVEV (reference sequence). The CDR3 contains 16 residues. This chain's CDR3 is CASSFLGAGGTDTQYF. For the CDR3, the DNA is TGTGCCAGCAGTTTCCTTGGGGCGGGAGGTACAGATACGCAGTATTTT.

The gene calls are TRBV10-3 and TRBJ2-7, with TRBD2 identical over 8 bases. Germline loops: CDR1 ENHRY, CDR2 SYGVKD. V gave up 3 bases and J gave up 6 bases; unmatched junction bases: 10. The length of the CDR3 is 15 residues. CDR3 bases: TGTGCCATCAGTGATAACGGGAGGGCCAGCTCCGAGCAGTACTTC. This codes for CAISDNGRASSEQYF.

The CDR3 nucleotides read TGTGCCAGTGGCGGAGGGGAGTCGGGTGGCTACACCTTC. The encoded protein is CASGGGESGGYTF. The chain recombines TRBV19 with TRBJ1-2; tentative D call: TRBD1 (5 bases). This CDR3 spans 13 amino acids. CDR1 LNHDA and CDR2 SQIVND come from the germline V gene (reference sequence). The V end was cut by 8 bases, the J end by 7 bases, with 17 bases between.

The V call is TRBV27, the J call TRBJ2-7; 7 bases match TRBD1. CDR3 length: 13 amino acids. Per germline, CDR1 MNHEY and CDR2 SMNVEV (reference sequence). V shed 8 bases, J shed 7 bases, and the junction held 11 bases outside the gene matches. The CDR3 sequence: CASARRGRLEQYF. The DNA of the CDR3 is TGTGCCAGCGCCCGAAGGGGGCGCCTAGAGCAGTACTTC.